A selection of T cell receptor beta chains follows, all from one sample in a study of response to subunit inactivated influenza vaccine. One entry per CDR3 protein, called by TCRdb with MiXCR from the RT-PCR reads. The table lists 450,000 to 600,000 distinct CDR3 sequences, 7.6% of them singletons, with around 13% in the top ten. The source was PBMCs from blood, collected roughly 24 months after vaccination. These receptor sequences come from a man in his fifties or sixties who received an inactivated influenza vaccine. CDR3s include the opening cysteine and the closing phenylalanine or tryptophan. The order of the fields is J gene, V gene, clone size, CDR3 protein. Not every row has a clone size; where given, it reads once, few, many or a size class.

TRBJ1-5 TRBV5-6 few CASSSQATYQPQHF
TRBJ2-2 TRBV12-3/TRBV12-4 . CASSLTFAGELFF
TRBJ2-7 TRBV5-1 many CASSLVTSAYEQYF
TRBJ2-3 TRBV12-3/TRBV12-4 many CASRSRNLDTQYF
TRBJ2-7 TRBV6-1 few CASIVTTGGYEQYF
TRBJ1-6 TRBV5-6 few CASSFGWGGNSPLHF
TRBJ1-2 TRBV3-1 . CASYQPGQGNYGYTF
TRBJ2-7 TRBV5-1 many CASSFLRGTYEQYF
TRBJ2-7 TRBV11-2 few CASSLEGQIPYEQYF
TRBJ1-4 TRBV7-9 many CASSLRDRVNEKLFF
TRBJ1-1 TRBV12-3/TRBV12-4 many CASSLASQTNMNTEAFF
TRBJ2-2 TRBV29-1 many CSVVSGFNTGELFF
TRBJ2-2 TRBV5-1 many CASSFAGTVNTGELFF
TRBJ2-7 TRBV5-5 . CASSLVAGQNYEQYF
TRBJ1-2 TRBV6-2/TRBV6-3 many CASRRGQAGDRGYTF
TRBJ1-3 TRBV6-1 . CASRENRDSGNTIYF
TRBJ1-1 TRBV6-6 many CASSYSRDRLNTEAFF
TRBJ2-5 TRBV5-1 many CASSLDPVGETQYF
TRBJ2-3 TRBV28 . CASSRTSGSSTDTQYF
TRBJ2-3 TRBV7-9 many CATQGAGRVVGDTQYF
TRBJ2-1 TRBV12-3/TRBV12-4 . CASSSRSGGPYNEQFF
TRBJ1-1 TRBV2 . CATQDRVGTEAFF
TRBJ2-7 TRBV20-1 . CSARGTSGRRGYEQYF
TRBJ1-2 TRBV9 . CASSVRGEDYGYTF
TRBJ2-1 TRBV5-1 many CASSSFPGISYNEQFF
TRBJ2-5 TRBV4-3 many CASSQDRGTARGTQYF
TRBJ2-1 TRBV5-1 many CASSDSPGQRKGNEQFF
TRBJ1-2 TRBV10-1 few CASSLTRGGIDYGYTF
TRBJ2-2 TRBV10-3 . CANSPQGDLTGELFF
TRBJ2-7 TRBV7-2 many CASSLQPTWEQYF
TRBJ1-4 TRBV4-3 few CASSRVLYRGQTTNEKLFF
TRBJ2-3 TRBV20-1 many CSAPRGGHVPDTQYF
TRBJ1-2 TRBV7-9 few CASSSDTNYGYTF
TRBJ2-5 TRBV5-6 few CASSDETRGLGVQETQYF
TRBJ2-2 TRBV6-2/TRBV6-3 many CASTGINTGELFF
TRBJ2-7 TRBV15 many CATSSSGGSYEQYF
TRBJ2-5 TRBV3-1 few CASSQDRGGQETQYF
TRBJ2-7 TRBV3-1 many CASQKNGWEQYF
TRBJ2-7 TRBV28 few CASSTGTVAYEQYF
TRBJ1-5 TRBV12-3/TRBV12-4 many CASSDRFYSNQPQHF